This TCR beta chain was sequenced in a study of T cell changes during pregnancy in multiple sclerosis. Sequencing was performed with immunoSEQ multiplex PCR; in TCRdb, only in-frame clones are kept and a portion is missing. The sample includes around 68,000 clones, less than 95% of them seen just once. From germline, CDR1 is MNHEY and CDR2 SVGAGI. The CDR3 runs 15 residues. V dropped 5 bases and J dropped 6 bases, with 16 bases sitting between them. This clone was recorded a few times. This clonotype was sampled from a female donor with multiple sclerosis, enrolled in a pregnancy study. The sequences come from peripheral blood, collected in the third trimester of pregnancy. The chain has TRBV6-5 and TRBJ2-2; weak D call: TRBD1 (6 bases). The CDR3 region is CASSRGTGPAGELFF. In DNA form, the CDR3 reads TGTGCCAGCAGTCGAGGAACAGGGCCGGCCGGGGAGCTGTTTTTT.